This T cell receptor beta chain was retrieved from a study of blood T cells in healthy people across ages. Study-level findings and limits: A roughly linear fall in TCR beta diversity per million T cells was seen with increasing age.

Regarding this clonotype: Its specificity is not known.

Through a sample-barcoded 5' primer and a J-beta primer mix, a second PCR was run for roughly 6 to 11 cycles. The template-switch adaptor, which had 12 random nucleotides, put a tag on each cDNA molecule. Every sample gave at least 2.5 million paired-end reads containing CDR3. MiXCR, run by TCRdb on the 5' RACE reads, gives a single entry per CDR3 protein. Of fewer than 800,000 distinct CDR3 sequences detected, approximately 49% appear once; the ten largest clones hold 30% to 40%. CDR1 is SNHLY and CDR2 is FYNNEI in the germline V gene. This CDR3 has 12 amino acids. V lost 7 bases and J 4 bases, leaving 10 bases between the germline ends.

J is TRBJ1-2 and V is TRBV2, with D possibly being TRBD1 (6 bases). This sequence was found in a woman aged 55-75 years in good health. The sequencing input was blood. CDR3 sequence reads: CASIGQSYGYTF. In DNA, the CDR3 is TGTGCCAGCATCGGACAGAGCTATGGCTACACCTTC.